Listed here is a single T cell receptor (beta chain). Assignments of participants to cohorts depended upon their own reported clinical history. The record originates from a study of blood T cell repertoires in COVID-19. In germline, CDR1 is LGHNT, CDR2 FRNRAP. This CDR3 is built from 15 residues. V was shortened by 7 bases and J by 0 bases, with 15 bases between the two germline ends. Per the authors' pipeline: By means of reference gene primer amplification, nucleated cell counts were estimated. Some clones are missing from TCRdb's copy, which holds only in-frame ones; the method was immunoSEQ multiplex PCR. The V and J calls and clone size are taken from that table; D and trimming were inferred from the DNA. The profile shows 150,000 or so clones, approximately 90% of them singletons.

The chain recombines TRBV12-5 with TRBJ1-1; D possibly corresponds to TRBD1 (5 bases). Sequenced sample: PBMCs or T cells enriched from blood (not recorded which). This TCR was sampled from a woman aged 45-59 years who had recovered from COVID-19. The CDR3 region is CASVQGLGMNTEAFF. The CDR3, as DNA: TGTGCTAGTGTGCAGGGCTTGGGAATGAACACTGAAGCTTTCTTT.